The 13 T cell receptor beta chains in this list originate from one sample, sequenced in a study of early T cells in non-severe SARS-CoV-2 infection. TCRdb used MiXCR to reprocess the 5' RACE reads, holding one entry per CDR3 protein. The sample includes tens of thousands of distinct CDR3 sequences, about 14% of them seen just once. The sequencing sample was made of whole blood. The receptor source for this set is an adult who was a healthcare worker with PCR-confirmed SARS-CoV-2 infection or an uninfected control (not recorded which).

As DNA, the CDR3 is TGTGCCAGCAGCGACGGTGGGGGCTACGAGCAGTACTTC. It yields the protein CASSDGGGYEQYF. The chain is built from TRBV7-8 and TRBJ2-7; tentatively, D is TRBD1 or TRBD2 (5 bases each). The length of the CDR3 is 13 residues. Germline lookup yields CDR1 SGHVS and CDR2 FQNEAQ. V lost 5 bases, J lost 3 bases, and 11 bases lay in between.

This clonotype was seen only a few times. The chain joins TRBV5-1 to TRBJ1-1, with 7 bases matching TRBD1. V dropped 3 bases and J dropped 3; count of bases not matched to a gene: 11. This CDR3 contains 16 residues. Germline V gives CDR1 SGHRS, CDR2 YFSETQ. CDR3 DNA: TGCGCCAGCAGCTGGAAGACAGGGTCGGGCGACACTGAAGCTTTCTTT. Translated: CASSWKTGSGDTEAFF.

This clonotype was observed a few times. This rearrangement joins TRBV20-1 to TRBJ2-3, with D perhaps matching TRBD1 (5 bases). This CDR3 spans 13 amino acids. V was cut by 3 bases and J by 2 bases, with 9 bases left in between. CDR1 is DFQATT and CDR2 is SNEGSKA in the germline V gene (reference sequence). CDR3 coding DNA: TGCAGTGCTAGGGACACCCACACAGATACGCAGTATTTT. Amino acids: CSARDTHTDTQYF.

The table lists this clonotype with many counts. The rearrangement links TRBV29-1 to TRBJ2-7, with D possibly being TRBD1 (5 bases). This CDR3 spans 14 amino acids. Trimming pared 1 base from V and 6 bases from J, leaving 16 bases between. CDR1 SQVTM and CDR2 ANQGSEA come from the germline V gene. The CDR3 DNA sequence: TGCAGCGTTGAAGTTCGCCGGCAGGGTGGCGAGCAGTACTTC. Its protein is CSVEVRRQGGEQYF.

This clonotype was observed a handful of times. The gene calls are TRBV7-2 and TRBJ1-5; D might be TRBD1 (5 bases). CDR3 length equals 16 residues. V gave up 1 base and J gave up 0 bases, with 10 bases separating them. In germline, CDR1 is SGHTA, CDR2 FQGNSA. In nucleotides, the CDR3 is TGTGCCAGCAGCTTAGTGTGGGGGAATAGCAATCAGCCCCAGCATTTT. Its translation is CASSLVWGNSNQPQHF.

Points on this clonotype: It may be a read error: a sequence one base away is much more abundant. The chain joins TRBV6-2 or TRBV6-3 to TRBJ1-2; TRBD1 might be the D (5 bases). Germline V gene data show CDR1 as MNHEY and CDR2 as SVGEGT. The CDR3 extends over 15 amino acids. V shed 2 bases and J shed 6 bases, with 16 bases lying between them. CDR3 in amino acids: CASSYRDPSYNGYTF. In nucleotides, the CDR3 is TGTGCCAGCAGTTACCGGGACCCATCTTACAATGGCTACACCTTC.

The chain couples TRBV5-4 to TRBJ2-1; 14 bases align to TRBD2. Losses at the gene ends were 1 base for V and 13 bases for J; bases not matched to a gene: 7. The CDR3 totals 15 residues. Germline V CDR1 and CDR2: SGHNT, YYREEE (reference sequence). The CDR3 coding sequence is TGTGCCAGCAGCTTGTGGACTAGCGGGGGGCAGACTCAGTTCTTC. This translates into CASSLWTSGGQTQFF.

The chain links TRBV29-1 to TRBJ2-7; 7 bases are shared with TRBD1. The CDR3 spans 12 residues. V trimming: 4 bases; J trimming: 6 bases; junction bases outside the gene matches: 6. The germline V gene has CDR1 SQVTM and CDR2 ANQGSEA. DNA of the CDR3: TGCAGCGTTGTTGGCAGGGGGACCGAGCAGTACTTC. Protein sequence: CSVVGRGTEQYF.

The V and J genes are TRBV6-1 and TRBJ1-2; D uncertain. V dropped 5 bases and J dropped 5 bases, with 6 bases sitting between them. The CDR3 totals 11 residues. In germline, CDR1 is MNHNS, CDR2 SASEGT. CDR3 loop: CASSNQYGYTF. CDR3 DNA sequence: TGTGCCAGCAGTAACCAATATGGCTACACCTTC.

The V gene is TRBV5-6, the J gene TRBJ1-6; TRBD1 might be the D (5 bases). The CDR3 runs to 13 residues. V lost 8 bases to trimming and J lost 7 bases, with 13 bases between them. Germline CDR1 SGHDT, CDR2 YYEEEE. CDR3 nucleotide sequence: TGTGCCAGTAATTCCCAGGGCAATTCACCCCTCCACTTT. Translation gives CASNSQGNSPLHF.

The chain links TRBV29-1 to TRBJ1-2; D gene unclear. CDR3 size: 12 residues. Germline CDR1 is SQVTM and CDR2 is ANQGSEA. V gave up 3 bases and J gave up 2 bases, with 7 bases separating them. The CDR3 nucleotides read TGCAGCGTTGACCGCAGGAACTATGGCTACACCTTC. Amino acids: CSVDRRNYGYTF.

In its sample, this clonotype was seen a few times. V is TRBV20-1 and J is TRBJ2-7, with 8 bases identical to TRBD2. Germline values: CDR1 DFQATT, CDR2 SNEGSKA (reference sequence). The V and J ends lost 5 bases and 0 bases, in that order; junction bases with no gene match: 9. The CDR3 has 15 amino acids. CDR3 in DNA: TGCAGTGCTTGGCCGACTAGCGTAAGCTCCTACGAGCAGTACTTC. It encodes CSAWPTSVSSYEQYF.

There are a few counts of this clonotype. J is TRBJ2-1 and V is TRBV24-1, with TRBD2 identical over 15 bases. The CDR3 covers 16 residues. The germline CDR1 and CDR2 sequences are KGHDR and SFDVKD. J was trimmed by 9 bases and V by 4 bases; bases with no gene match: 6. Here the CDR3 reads CATSDPRGLAGGEQFF. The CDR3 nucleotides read TGTGCCACCAGTGACCCTAGGGGACTAGCGGGAGGTGAGCAGTTCTTC.